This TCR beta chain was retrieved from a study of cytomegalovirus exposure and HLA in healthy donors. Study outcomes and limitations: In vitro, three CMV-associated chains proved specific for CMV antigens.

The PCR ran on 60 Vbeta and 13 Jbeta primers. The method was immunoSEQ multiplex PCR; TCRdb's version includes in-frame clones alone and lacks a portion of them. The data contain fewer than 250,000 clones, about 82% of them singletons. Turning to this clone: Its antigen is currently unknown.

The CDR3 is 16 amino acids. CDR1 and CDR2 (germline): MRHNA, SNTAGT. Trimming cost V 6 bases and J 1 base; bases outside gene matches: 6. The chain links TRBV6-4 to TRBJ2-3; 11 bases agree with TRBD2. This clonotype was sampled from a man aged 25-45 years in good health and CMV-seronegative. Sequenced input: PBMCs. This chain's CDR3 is CASSVLAGGRTDTQYF. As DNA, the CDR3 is TGTGCCAGCAGCGTCCTAGCGGGGGGCCGCACAGATACGCAGTATTTT.